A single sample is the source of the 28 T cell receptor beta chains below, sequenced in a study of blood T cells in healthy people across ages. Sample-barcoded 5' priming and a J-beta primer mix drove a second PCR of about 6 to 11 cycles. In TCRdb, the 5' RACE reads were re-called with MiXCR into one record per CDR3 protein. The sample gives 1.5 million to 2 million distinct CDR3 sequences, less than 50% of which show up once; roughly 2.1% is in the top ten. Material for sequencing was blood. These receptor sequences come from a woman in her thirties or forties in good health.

In DNA form, the CDR3 reads TGTGCCAGCAGCCCGACCGGCAGTCTGAACACTGAAGCTTTCTTT. The encoded protein is CASSPTGSLNTEAFF. The chain links TRBV9 to TRBJ1-1, with no clear D. The CDR3 has 15 residues. Per the germline V gene, CDR1 is SGDLS and CDR2 is YYNGEE. With 4 bases removed from V and 0 bases from J, the gap between germline ends came to 13 bases.

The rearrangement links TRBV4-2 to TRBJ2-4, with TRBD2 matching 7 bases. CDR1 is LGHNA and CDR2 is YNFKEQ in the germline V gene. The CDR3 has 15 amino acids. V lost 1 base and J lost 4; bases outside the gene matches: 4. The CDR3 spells CASSQGLAEKNIQYF. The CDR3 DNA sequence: TGTGCCAGCAGCCAAGGGCTAGCGGAGAAAAACATTCAGTACTTC.

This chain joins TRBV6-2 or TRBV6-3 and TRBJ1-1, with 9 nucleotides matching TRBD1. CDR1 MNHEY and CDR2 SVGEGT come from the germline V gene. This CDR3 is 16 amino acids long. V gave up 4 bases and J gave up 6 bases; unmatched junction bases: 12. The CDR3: CASSSVPGQGQAEAFF. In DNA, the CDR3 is TGTGCCAGCAGTTCGGTACCGGGACAGGGACAAGCTGAAGCTTTCTTT.

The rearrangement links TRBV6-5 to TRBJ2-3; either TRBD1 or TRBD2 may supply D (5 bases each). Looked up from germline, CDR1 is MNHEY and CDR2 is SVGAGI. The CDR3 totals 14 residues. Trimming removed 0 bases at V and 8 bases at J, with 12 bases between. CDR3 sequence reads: CASSYSRGRGTQYF. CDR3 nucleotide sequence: TGTGCCAGCAGTTACTCGAGGGGTAGGGGTACGCAGTATTTT.

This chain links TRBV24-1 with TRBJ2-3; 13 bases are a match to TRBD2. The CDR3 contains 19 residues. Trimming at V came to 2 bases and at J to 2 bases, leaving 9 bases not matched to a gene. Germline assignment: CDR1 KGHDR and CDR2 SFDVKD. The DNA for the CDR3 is TGTGCCACCAGTGATTCAAGACTAGCGGGGGGTCCAAACACAGATACGCAGTATTTT. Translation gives CATSDSRLAGGPNTDTQYF.

DNA for the CDR3: TGTGCCAGCAGCCAACGTCCGACCCCCGTGCGGGGGGGATCAAGCTCCTACAATGAGCAGTTCTTC. It specifies CASSQRPTPVRGGSSSYNEQFF. The gene calls are TRBV7-6 and TRBJ2-1; 9 bases fit TRBD2. Germline V gives CDR1 SGHVS, CDR2 FNYEAQ. The V gene end was trimmed by 5 bases and the J gene end by 0 bases; junction bases not matched to a gene: 23. The length of the CDR3 is 22 residues.

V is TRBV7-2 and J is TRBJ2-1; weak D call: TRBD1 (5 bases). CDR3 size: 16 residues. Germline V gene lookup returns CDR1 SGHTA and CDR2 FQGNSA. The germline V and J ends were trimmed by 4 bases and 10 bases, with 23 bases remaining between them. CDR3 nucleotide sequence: TGTGCCAGCAGCTCAGCCGACAGCGAGTACTCCTACGAGCAGTTCTTC. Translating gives CASSSADSEYSYEQFF.

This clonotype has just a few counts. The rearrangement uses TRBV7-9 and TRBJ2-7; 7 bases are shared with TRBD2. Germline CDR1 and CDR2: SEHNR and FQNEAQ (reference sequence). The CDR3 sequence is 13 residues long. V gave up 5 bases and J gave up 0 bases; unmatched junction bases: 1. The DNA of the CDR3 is TGTGCCAGCAGCGGGACTATCTCCTACGAGCAGTACTTC. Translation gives CASSGTISYEQYF. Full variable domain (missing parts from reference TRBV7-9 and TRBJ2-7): DTGVSQNPRHKITKRGQNVTFRCDPISEHNRLYWYRQTLGQGPEFLTYFQNEAQLEKSRLLSDRFSAERPKGSFSTLEIQRTEQGDSAMYLCASSGTISYEQYFGPGTRLTVT.

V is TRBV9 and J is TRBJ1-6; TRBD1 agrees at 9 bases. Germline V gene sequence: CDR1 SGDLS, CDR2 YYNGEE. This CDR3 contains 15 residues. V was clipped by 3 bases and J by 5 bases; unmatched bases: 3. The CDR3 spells CASSGWTGDNSPLHF. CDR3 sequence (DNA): TGTGCCAGCAGCGGGTGGACAGGGGATAATTCACCCCTCCACTTT.

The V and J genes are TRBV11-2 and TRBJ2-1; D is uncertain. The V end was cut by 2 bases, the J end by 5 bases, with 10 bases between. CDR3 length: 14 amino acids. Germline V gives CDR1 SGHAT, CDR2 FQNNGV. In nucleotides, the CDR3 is TGTGCCAGCAGCTTAAGGCTAAACGACAATGAGCAGTTCTTC. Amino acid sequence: CASSLRLNDNEQFF.

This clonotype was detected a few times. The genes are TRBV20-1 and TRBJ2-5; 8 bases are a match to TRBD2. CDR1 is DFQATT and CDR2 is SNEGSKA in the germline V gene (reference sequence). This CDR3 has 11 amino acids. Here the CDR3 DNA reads TGCAGCCCCGGACTAGCTGAGACCCAGTACTTC. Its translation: CSPGLAETQYF.

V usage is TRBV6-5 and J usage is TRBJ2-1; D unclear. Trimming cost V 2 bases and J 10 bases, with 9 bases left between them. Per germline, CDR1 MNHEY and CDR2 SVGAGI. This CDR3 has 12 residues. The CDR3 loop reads CASSYRVGEQFF. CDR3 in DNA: TGTGCCAGCAGTTACAGGGTAGGAGAGCAGTTCTTC.

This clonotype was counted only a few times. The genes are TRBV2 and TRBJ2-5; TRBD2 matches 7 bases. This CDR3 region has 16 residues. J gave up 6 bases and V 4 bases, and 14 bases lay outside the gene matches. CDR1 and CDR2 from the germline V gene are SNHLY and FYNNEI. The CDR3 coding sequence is TGTGCCAGCAGTGGAGGCCCAGCGGGGTCGGGAAAGACCCAGTACTTC. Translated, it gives CASSGGPAGSGKTQYF.

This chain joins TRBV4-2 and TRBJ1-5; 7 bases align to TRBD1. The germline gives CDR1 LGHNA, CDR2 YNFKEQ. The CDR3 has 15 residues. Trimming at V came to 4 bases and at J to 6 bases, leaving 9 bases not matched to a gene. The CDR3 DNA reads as TGTGCCAGCAGCCCTAATACAGGGGCCGGTCAGCCCCAGCATTTT. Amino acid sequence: CASSPNTGAGQPQHF.

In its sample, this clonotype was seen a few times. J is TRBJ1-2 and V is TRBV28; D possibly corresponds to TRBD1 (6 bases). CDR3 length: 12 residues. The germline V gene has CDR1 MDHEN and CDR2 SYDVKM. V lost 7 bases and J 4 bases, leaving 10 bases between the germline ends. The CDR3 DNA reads TGTGCCAGCACTCAGGGGACCTATGGCTACACCTTC. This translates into CASTQGTYGYTF.

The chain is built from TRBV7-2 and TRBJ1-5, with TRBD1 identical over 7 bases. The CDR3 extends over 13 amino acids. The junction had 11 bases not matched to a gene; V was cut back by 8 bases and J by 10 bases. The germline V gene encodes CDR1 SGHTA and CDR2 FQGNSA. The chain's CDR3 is CASGKTGNGPQHF. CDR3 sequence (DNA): TGTGCCAGCGGGAAGACAGGGAATGGTCCCCAGCATTTT. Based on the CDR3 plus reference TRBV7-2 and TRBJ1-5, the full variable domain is GAGVSQSPSNKVTEKGKDVELRCDPISGHTALYWYRQSLGQGLEFLIYFQGNSAPDKSGLPSDRFSAERTGGSVSTLTIQRTQQEDSAVYLCASGKTGNGPQHFGDGTRLSIL.

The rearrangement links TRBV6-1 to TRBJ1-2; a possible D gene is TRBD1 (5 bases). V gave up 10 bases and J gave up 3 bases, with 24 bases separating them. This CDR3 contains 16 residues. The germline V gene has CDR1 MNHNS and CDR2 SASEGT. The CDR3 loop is CATNSPFMGLDYGYTF. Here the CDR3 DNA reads TGTGCCACAAATTCTCCGTTCATGGGGCTGGACTATGGCTACACCTTC.

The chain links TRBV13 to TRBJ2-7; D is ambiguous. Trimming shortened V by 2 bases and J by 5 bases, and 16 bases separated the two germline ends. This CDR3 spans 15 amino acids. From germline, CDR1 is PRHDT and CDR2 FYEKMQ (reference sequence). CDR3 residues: CASSLSGPTLNEQYF. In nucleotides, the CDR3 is TGTGCCAGCAGCTTAAGTGGCCCCACTTTGAACGAGCAGTACTTC.

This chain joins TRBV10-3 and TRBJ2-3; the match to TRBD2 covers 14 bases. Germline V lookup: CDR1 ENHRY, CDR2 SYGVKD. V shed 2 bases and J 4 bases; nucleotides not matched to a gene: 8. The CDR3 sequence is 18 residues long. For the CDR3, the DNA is TGTGCCATCAGTGAGATGGGGACTAGCGGGGGAAATTCAGATACGCAGTATTTT. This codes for CAISEMGTSGGNSDTQYF.

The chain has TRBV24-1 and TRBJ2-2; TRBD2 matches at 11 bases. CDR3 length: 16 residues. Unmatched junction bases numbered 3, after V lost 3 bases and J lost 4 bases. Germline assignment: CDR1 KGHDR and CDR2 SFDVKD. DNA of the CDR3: TGTGCCACCAGTGATCGACTAGCGGGGCGCACCGGGGAGCTGTTTTTT. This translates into CATSDRLAGRTGELFF.

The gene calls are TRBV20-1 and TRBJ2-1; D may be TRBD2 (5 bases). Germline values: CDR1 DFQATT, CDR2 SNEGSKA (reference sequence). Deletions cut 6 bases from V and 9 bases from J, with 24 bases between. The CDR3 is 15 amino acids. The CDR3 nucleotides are TGCAGTGCGTCGGCAGCCGGGATACCTGAGGGTGAGCAGTTCTTC. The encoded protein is CSASAAGIPEGEQFF.

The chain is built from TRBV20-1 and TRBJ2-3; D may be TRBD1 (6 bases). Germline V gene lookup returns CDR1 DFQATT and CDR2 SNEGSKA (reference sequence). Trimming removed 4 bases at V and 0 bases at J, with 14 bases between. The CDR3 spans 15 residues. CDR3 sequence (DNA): TGCAGTGCTACCCGACAGGCGACTAGCACAGATACGCAGTATTTT. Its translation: CSATRQATSTDTQYF.

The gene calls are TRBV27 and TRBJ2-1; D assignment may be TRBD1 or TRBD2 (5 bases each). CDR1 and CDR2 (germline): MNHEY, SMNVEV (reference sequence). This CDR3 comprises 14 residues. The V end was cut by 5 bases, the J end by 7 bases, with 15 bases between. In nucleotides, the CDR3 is TGTGCCAGCAGTGAAAGGGACCCCTCGAATGAGCAGTTCTTC. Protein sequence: CASSERDPSNEQFF.

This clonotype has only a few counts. The CDR3 sequence is CASSLSPGQVPVETQYF. The DNA for the CDR3 is TGTGCCAGCAGTTTATCCCCGGGACAGGTCCCGGTGGAGACCCAGTACTTC. The gene calls are TRBV28 and TRBJ2-5; TRBD1 matches 8 bases. Germline V lookup: CDR1 MDHEN, CDR2 SYDVKM. CDR3 length equals 17 residues. After removal of 1 base from V and 5 bases from J, the junction contained 12 bases not matched to a gene.

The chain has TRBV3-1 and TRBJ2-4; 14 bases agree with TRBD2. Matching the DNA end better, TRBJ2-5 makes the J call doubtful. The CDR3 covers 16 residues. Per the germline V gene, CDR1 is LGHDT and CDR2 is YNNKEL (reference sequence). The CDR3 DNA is TGTGCCAGCAGCCAAGTCCCCGGGACTAGCGGGGGGACCCAGTACTTC. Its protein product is CASSQVPGTSGGTQYF.

Written as DNA, the CDR3 is TGCAGTGCTAGGTCCCCGCCCAATGAGCAGTTCTTC. Protein sequence: CSARSPPNEQFF. The chain couples TRBV20-1 to TRBJ2-1; unclear D gene. Trimming took 3 bases from V and 6 from J, leaving 9 bases between them. The CDR3 is made up of 12 amino acids. CDR1 DFQATT and CDR2 SNEGSKA come from the germline V gene (reference sequence).

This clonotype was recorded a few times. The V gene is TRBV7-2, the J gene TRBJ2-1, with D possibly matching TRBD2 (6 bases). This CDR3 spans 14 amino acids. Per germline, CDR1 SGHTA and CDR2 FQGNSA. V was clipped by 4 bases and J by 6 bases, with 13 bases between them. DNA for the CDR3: TGTGCCAGCAGCTCCCCGGGAGCTACCAATGAGCAGTTCTTC. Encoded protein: CASSSPGATNEQFF.

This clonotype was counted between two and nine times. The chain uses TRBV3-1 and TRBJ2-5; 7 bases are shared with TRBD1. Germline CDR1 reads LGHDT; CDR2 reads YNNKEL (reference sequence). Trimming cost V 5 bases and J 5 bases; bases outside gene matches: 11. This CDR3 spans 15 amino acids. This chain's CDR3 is CASSIRTGAVETQYF. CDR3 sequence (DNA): TGTGCCAGCAGCATCCGGACAGGTGCAGTGGAGACCCAGTACTTC.